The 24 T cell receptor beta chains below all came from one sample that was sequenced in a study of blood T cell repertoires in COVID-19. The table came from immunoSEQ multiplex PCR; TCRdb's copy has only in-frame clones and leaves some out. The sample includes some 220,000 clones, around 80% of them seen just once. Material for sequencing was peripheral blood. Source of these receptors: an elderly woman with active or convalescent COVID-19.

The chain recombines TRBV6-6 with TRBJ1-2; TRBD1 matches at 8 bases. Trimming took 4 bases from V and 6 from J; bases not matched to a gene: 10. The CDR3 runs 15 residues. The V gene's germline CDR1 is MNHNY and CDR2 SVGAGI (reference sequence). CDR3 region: CASSFHLGQAHGYTF. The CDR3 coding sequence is TGTGCCAGCAGTTTCCACCTGGGACAGGCGCATGGCTACACCTTC.

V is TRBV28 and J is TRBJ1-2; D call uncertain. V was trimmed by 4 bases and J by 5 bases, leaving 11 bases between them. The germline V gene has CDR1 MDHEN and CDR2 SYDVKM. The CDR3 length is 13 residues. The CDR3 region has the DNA TGTGCCAGCAGTTCCGGGATCCCATATGGCTACACCTTC. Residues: CASSSGIPYGYTF.

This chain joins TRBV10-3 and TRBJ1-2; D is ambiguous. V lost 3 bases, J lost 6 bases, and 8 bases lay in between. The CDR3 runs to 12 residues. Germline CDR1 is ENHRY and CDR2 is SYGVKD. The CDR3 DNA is TGTGCCATCAGTGAAACAGACAATGGCTACACCTTC. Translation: CAISETDNGYTF.

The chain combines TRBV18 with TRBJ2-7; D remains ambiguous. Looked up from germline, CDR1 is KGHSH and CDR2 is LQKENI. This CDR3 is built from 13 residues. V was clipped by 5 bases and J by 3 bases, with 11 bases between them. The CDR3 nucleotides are TGTGCCAGCTCATCCAGGCAGAACTACGAGCAGTACTTC. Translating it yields CASSSRQNYEQYF.

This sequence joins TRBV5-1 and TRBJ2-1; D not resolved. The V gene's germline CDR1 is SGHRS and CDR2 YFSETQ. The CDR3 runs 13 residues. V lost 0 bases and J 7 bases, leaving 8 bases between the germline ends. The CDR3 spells CASSLARQNEQFF. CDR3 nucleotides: TGCGCCAGCAGCTTGGCCCGTCAGAATGAGCAGTTCTTC.

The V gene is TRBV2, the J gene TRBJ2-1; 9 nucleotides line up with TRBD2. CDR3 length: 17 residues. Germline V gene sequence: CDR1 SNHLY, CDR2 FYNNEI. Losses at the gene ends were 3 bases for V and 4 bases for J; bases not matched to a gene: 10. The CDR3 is CASSDKVAGVSYNEQFF. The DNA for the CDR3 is TGTGCCAGCAGTGATAAGGTAGCGGGGGTTTCTTACAATGAGCAGTTCTTC.

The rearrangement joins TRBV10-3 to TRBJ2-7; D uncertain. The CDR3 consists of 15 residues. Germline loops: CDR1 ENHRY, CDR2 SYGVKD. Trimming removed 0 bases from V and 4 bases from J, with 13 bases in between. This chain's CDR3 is CAISESSGSSYEQYF. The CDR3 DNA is TGTGCCATCAGTGAGTCATCCGGGTCTTCTTACGAGCAGTACTTC.

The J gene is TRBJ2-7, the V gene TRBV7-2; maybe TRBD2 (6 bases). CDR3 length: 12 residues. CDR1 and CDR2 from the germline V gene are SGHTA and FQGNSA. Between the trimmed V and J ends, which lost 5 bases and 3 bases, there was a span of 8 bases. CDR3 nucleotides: TGTGCCAGCAGCCGAGCGGGCTACGAGCAGTACTTC. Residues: CASSRAGYEQYF. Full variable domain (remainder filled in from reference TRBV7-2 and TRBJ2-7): GAGVSQSPSNKVTEKGKDVELRCDPISGHTALYWYRQSLGQGLEFLIYFQGNSAPDKSGLPSDRFSAERTGGSVSTLTIQRTQQEDSAVYLCASSRAGYEQYFGPGTRLTVT.

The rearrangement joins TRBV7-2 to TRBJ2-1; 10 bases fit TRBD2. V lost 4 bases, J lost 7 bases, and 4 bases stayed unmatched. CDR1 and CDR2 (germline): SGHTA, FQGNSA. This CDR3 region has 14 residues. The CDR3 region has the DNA TGTGCCAGCAGCTCCCTAGCGGGAGTAAATGAGCAGTTCTTC. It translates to CASSSLAGVNEQFF.

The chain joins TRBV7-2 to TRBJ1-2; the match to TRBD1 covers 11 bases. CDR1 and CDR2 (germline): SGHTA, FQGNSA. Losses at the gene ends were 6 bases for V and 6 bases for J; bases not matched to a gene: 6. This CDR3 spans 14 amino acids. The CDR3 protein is CASSTDRGLHGYTF. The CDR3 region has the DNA TGTGCCAGCAGTACGGACAGGGGGCTTCATGGCTACACCTTC.

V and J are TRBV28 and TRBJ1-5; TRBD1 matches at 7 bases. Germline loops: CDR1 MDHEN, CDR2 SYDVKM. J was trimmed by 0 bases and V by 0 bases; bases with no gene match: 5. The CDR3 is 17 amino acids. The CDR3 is CASSLWGQSHSNQPQHF. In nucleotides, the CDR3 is TGTGCCAGCAGTTTATGGGGACAGAGCCATAGCAATCAGCCCCAGCATTTT.

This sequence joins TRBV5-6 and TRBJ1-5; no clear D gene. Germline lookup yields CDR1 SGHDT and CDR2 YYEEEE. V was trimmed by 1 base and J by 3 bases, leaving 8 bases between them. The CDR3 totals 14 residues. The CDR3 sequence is CASSLWQYNQPQHF. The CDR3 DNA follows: TGTGCCAGCAGCTTGTGGCAGTACAATCAGCCCCAGCATTTT.

The CDR3 loop reads CATSREIQGDLTYEQYF. The CDR3 DNA reads TGTGCCACCAGCAGGGAAATCCAGGGGGATTTAACCTACGAGCAGTACTTC. The genes are TRBV15 and TRBJ2-7; 7 positions match TRBD1. Trimming removed 3 bases from V and 2 bases from J; junction bases left unmatched: 13. The CDR3 has 17 residues. CDR1 is LNHNV, CDR2 YYDKDF, per germline (reference sequence).

The CDR3 protein is CASSYVYYEQYF. In nucleotides, the CDR3 is TGTGCCAGCAGTTATGTTTACTACGAGCAGTACTTC. The rearrangement joins TRBV6-2 or TRBV6-3 to TRBJ2-7; no definite D call. Germline assignment: CDR1 MNHEY and CDR2 SVGEGT. The CDR3 has 12 residues. V dropped 3 bases and J dropped 3 bases, with 6 bases sitting between them.

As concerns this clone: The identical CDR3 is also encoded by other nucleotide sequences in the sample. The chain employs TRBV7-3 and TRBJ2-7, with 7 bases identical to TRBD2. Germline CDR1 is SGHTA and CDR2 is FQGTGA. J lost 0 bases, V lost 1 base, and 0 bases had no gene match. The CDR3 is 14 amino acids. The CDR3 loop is CASSLSGSSYEQYF. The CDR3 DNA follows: TGTGCCAGCAGCTTAAGCGGGAGCTCCTACGAGCAGTACTTC.

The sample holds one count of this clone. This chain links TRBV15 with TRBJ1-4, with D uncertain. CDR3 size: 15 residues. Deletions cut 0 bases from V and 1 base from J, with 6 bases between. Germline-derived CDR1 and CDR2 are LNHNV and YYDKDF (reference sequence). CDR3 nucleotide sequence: TGTGCCACCAGCAGAGATGGAGAAACTAATGAAAAACTGTTTTTT. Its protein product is CATSRDGETNEKLFF.

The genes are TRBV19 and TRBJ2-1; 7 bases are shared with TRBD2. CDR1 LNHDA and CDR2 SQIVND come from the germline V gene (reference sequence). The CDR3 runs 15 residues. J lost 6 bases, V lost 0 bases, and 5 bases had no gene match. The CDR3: CASSIEGGSSNEQFF. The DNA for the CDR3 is TGTGCCAGTAGTATAGAAGGCGGGAGCAGCAATGAGCAGTTCTTC. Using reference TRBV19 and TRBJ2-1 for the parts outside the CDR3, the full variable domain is DGGITQSPKYLFRKEGQNVTLSCEQNLNHDAMYWYRQDPGQGLRLIYYSQIVNDFQKGDIAEGYSVSREKKESFPLTVTSAQKNPTAFYLCASSIEGGSSNEQFFGPGTRLTVL.

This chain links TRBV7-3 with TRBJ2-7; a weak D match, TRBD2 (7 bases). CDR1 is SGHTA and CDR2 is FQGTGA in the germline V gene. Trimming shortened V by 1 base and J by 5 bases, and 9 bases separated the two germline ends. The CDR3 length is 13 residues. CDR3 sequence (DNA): TGTGCCAGCAGCTTAAGCGGGGGCCACGAGCAGTACTTC. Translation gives CASSLSGGHEQYF.

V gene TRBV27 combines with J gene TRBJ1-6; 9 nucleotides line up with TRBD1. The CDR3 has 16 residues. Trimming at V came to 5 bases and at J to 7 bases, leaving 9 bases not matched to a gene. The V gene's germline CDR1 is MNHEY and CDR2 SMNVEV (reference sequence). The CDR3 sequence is CASSPRRGQGNSPLHF. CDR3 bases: TGTGCCAGCAGTCCCCGTCGGGGACAGGGAAATTCACCCCTCCACTTT.

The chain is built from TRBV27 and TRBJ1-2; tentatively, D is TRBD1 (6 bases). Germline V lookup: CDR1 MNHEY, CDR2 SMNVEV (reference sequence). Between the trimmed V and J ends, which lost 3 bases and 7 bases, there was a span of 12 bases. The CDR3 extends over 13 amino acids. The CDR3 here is CASSFRGALGYTF. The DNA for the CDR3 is TGTGCCAGCAGTTTCCGGGGGGCGCTTGGCTACACCTTC.

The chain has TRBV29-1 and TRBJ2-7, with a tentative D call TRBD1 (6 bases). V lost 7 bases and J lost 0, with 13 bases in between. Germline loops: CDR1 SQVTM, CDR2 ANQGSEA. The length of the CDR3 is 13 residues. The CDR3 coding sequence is TGCAGCGCAACCGGGACACCCTCCTACGAGCAGTACTTC. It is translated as CSATGTPSYEQYF.

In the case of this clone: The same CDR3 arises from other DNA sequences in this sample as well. The chain's CDR3 is CASSPPGQNMNTEAFF. The CDR3 bases are TGTGCCAGCTCACCACCGGGACAGAACATGAACACTGAAGCTTTCTTT. The J gene is TRBJ1-1, the V gene TRBV18, with 7 bases fitting TRBD1. V dropped 0 bases and J dropped 0; count of bases not matched to a gene: 4. This CDR3 contains 16 residues. Germline V lookup: CDR1 KGHSH, CDR2 LQKENI.

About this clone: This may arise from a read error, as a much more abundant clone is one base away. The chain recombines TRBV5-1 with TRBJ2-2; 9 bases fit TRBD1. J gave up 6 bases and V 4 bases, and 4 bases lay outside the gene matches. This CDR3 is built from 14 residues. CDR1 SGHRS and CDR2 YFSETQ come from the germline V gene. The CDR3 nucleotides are TGCGCCAGCAGCGACCGACAGGGGGCCGGGGAGCTGTTTTTT. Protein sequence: CASSDRQGAGELFF.

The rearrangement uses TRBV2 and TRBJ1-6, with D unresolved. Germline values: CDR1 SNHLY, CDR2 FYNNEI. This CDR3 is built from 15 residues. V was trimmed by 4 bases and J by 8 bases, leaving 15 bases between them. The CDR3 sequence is CASSVGYRGDSPLHF. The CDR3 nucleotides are TGTGCCAGCAGTGTTGGATACCGAGGTGATTCACCCCTCCACTTT.